What follows are 14 T cell receptor beta chains derived from one specimen sequenced in a study of shared clonotypes between healthy human individuals. The data were produced by immunoSEQ multiplex PCR, yet TCRdb's version contains in-frame clones alone and is incomplete. The data show hundreds of thousands of clones, with about 96% seen just once and about 0.12% held by the top ten. Positive CCR7 selection of CD45RO-negative cells yielded the naive CD8 cells, and terminally differentiated effector memory CD45RA+ cells were excluded. The source material was naive CD8+ T cells sorted from blood. The origin of the receptors is a woman in her twenties or thirties in good health.

The chain combines TRBV5-8 with TRBJ2-7, with D perhaps TRBD2 (5 bases). Trimming pared 5 bases from V and 4 bases from J, leaving 10 bases between. Germline lookup yields CDR1 SGHTS and CDR2 YDEGEE. The CDR3 consists of 12 residues. The CDR3 nucleotides are TGTGCCAGCAGTCGGGATCTATACGAGCAGTACTTC. Its protein is CASSRDLYEQYF.

The chain combines TRBV7-2 with TRBJ2-7, with 13 bases aligning to TRBD2. V was clipped by 4 bases and J by 6 bases; unmatched bases: 9. This CDR3 has 16 residues. CDR1 is SGHTA, CDR2 FQGNSA, per germline. The CDR3 reads CASSSGLAGVLPEQYF. CDR3 coding DNA: TGTGCCAGCAGCTCCGGACTAGCGGGAGTGCTTCCCGAGCAGTACTTC.

A few counts support this clone. The genes are TRBV14 and TRBJ2-1; D remains unclear. Trimming removed 4 bases from V and 2 bases from J, with 9 bases in between. CDR3 length: 14 amino acids. CDR1 and CDR2 (germline): SGHDN, FVKESK. CDR3 nucleotide sequence: TGTGCCAGCAGCCCGACGGCGCCCTACAATGAGCAGTTCTTC. It translates to CASSPTAPYNEQFF. The whole variable domain, remainder taken from reference TRBV14 and TRBJ2-1, is EAGVTQFPSHSVIEKGQTVTLRCDPISGHDNLYWYRRVMGKEIKFLLHFVKESKQDESGMPNNRFLAERTGGTYSTLKVQPAELEDSGVYFCASSPTAPYNEQFFGPGTRLTVL.

CDR3 bases: TGTGCCAGTAGTTTCGGACCCTTCGGGAATGAGCAGTTCTTC. This translates into CASSFGPFGNEQFF. The chain recombines TRBV19 with TRBJ2-1; D not resolved. Germline-derived CDR1 and CDR2 are LNHDA and SQIVND (reference sequence). V lost 5 bases and J 7 bases, leaving 15 bases between the germline ends. There are 14 residues in the CDR3.

Turning to this clone: Other DNA sequences from this sample encode an identical CDR3 as well. The J gene is TRBJ2-7, the V gene TRBV28; possibly TRBD2 for D (5 bases). V lost 9 bases, J lost 4 bases, and 13 bases lay in between. The CDR3 is made up of 12 amino acids. CDR1 and CDR2 (germline): MDHEN, SYDVKM. The CDR3 loop is CASTGWGYEQYF. The CDR3 DNA is TGTGCCAGTACGGGGTGGGGTTACGAGCAGTACTTC.

The CDR3 here is CASIENGLAGVGETQYF. The CDR3 coding sequence is TGCGCCAGTATCGAAAACGGACTAGCGGGAGTTGGAGAGACCCAGTACTTC. The chain couples TRBV10-2 to TRBJ2-5; 13 bases agree with TRBD2. The CDR3 is made up of 17 amino acids. Germline loops: CDR1 WSHSY, CDR2 SAAADI. V was clipped by 9 bases and J by 4 bases; unmatched bases: 14.

The chain recombines TRBV6-6 with TRBJ1-5, with a possible D match to TRBD1 (5 bases). CDR1 and CDR2 (germline): MNHNY, SVGAGI (reference sequence). Trimming left V 0 bases short and J 7 bases short, with 13 bases between. The CDR3 runs 15 residues. The CDR3 reads CASSYSEAGLQPQHF. CDR3 DNA: TGTGCCAGCAGTTACTCGGAAGCAGGGCTCCAGCCCCAGCATTTT.

The rearrangement uses TRBV27 and TRBJ2-2, with D possibly called TRBD1 or TRBD2 (5 bases each). The germline V gene encodes CDR1 MNHEY and CDR2 SMNVEV (reference sequence). There are 14 residues in the CDR3. V lost 5 bases and J lost 5, with 12 bases in between. The CDR3 reads CASSPGRTTGELFF. The CDR3 nucleotides read TGTGCCAGCAGTCCGGGACGCACGACCGGGGAGCTGTTTTTT.

The V and J genes are TRBV28 and TRBJ1-5, with 9 bases identical to TRBD1. After removal of 5 bases from V and 6 bases from J, the junction contained 5 bases not matched to a gene. The CDR3 runs to 14 residues. Germline V gene lookup returns CDR1 MDHEN and CDR2 SYDVKM. The CDR3 is CASSRGTGIQPQHF. The CDR3 nucleotides are TGTGCCAGCAGTCGAGGGACAGGGATTCAGCCCCAGCATTTT.

The chain has TRBV12-1 and TRBJ1-5; TRBD1 reflects the table's D call only, with no check against the DNA. TRBV12-1 is designated a pseudogene. This CDR3 has 19 amino acids. CDR3 sequence: CASSPRGHPRVGSNQPQHF. The CDR3 bases are TGTGCCAGCAGCCCTAGGGGACACCCGAGGGTCGGTAGCAATCAGCCCCAGCATTTT.

J is TRBJ2-1 and V is TRBV9, with 7 bases identical to TRBD2. The CDR3 spans 14 residues. The trim removed 2 bases at V and 7 bases at J, leaving 6 bases unmatched. The germline V gene encodes CDR1 SGDLS and CDR2 YYNGEE. Here the CDR3 reads CASSVVGGPNEQFF. The CDR3 DNA sequence: TGTGCCAGCAGCGTTGTGGGAGGGCCGAATGAGCAGTTCTTC.

The rearrangement uses TRBV4-1 and TRBJ2-1; a weak D match, TRBD2 (6 bases). The CDR3 covers 13 residues. Germline values: CDR1 MGHRA, CDR2 YSYEKL. V was shortened by 8 bases and J by 9 bases, with 17 bases between the two germline ends. The CDR3 loop is CASRGTSNGEQFF. CDR3 in DNA: TGCGCCAGCCGGGGGACCTCGAATGGTGAGCAGTTCTTC.

The count of this clone is one. The genes are TRBV11-2 and TRBJ2-7, with D tentatively TRBD1 or TRBD2 (5 bases each). CDR1 is SGHAT and CDR2 is FQNNGV in the germline V gene. V dropped 2 bases and J dropped 4 bases, with 15 bases sitting between them. The CDR3 has 15 residues. The CDR3 reads CASSLSPGRLYEQYF. CDR3 DNA: TGTGCCAGCAGCTTAAGTCCAGGGAGACTTTACGAGCAGTACTTC.

V and J are TRBV28 and TRBJ2-7; perhaps TRBD2 as D (7 bases). V was trimmed by 5 bases and J by 0 bases, leaving 17 bases between them. The germline CDR1 and CDR2 sequences are MDHEN and SYDVKM. The CDR3 loop spans 16 amino acids. CDR3 protein: CASSPSGGAHSYEQYF. CDR3 nucleotides: TGTGCCAGCAGTCCGTCTGGGGGGGCCCACTCCTACGAGCAGTACTTC.